The TCR beta chain under discussion was sequenced for a study of CXCR3-negative and CXCR3-positive naive CD8 T cells. Study-wide context: The dataset comprises approximately 140 million TRB reads in total, with about 1.5 +/- 0.3 million reads per library. Points from the study as a whole: TRBV-TRBJ usage matched between naive CXCR3-negative and CXCR3-positive cells but not between memory cells. More hydrophobic TRB CDR3s were found in CXCR3-positive naive cells than in CXCR3-negative naive cells.

About this clonotype: Its antigen is unidentified.

Sorts that each held 250,000 to 300,000 cells were run in triplicate for every CD8+ T cell subset. A CD45RO-CCR7+CD27+CD95- phenotype identified naive CD8+ T cells. The study made its TRB cDNA libraries by 5' RACE, adding UMI labels. TCRdb reprocessed the 5' RACE reads and reports one entry per CDR3 protein, with no DNA. The record lists roughly 100,000 distinct CDR3 sequences, of which the ten most abundant hold around 0.4%. This CDR3 has 12 residues. The germline V gene has CDR1 MNHEY and CDR2 SVGAGI. The material sequenced was naive CXCR3+ CD8+ T cells from blood. This sample's subset: CD45RO-CCR7+CD27+CD95- naive CD8+ T cells expressing CXCR3 (TNR3+). The chain has TRBV6-5 and TRBJ2-3; no DNA is available, so the TRBD1 call from TCRdb remains unchecked. The sequence was collected from a human donor in good health. Some clones in this sample may be carry-over from other donors' samples. CDR3 amino acids: CASSSPGHTQYF.